The sample holds many counts of the clone carrying this T cell receptor beta chain. The sample belongs to a study of T-cell memory formation after mild COVID-19. The CDR3 is 17 residues long. Germline V gene sequence: CDR1 SGHRS, CDR2 YFSETQ. The V end was cut by 4 bases, the J end by 0 bases, with 19 bases between. Using its own MiXCR run on the 5' RACE reads, TCRdb lists one record per CDR3 protein. This table holds under 250,000 distinct CDR3 sequences, over 9.5% found once. The V gene is TRBV5-1, the J gene TRBJ2-5; D is undetermined. The sample comprised PBMCs or a T cell subset sorted from them (not recorded which). The receptor was isolated from a man aged 18 to 29 who had mild COVID-19 (a few samples of this study predate the infection). Cell type and time point are not known. CDR3 amino acids: CASSGPLGNTYQETQYF. CDR3 coding DNA: TGCGCCAGCAGCGGGCCACTTGGAAATACGTACCAAGAGACCCAGTACTTC.